Sequencing of this TCR beta chain was carried out in a study of blood T cell repertoires in COVID-19 (dated by TCRdb to about 2020). For context, the study as a whole: Samples covering the acute and convalescent phases of COVID-19 were provided by collaborators in the United States, Italy and Spain. The prospective study material was composed of cDNA or gDNA derived from T cells, B-cell-depleted T cells, or PBMCs. Deeply sampled blood TCRbeta repertoires from subjects exposed to, actively infected with, or recovered from COVID-19 were included in the dataset. The repertoires were released in a freely available public database intended as a resource for research on the immune response to SARS-CoV-2. Samples came from the ongoing ImmuneRACE study (first 160 participants) plus 1,254 subjects from 6 global collaborators. Sample metadata almost always included a de-identified subject ID, COVID-19 status, age in years and sex. Where HLA class I and class II types were available, the types were taken from metadata supplied by the sample provider, not from assay-based typing. Overall study outcomes, separate from this receptor: The quantity of clinical and demographic metadata differed by source and by participant and was supplied without curation.

V is shortened by 5 bases, J by 7 bases, and the region joining them spans 15 bases. CDR1 MNHEY and CDR2 SVGAGI are derived from the germline V gene. Reading from cysteine to phenylalanine, the CDR3 counts 13 amino acids. Only CDR3 DNA remains: 39 bases, in frame from the first base. The immunoSEQ Assay, a bias-controlled multiplex PCR, was used to amplify TCRbeta CDR3 regions from genomic DNA. Regarding the original processing steps: Nucleated cell counts per sample were estimated from amplification of reference gene primers within the assay. Sequence reads were collapsed and filtered to measure the absolute abundance of every unique TCRbeta CDR3 rearrangement. For each sample, productive Simpson clonality was calculated as the square root of Simpson's diversity index over productive rearrangements. TCRdb retrieved this table from immuneACCESS and kept in-frame rearrangements only. Not all clones are present; in checked studies, unresolved V genes account for under half, and no reason is known for the remainder. That table furnishes V, J and clone size, whereas the DNA furnished D and trimming. For this sample the table gives 200,000 to 250,000 clones, of which roughly four fifths were detected only once. The ten largest clones add up to approximately 4.8% of the sample.

In the prospective study, participants were about 18 to 95 years old, resided in under 30 geographic areas of the United States, and were enrolled through a virtual design. In the prospective study, participants were assigned to cohorts based on the clinical history participants reported in a screening survey and a study questionnaire. A participant counted as exposed if, within 2 weeks of entering the study, that participant had been in contact with someone who had a PCR-confirmed or clinician-diagnosed COVID-19 case. Mobile phlebotomists in the prospective study collected whole blood, serum and a nasopharyngeal or oropharyngeal swab from every participant. Participants in the prospective study had the option to provide additional blood draws and questionnaires over an approximately 2-month period. Before DNA extraction, blood samples from the prospective study were shipped at room temperature or frozen.

Comments on this clone: Its binding antigen is unknown. No much larger clonotype is one base removed from it; base qualities were not supplied.

In this chain, TRBV6-5 is recombined with TRBJ2-7, with a tentative D gene TRBD1 over 5 matching bases. This TCR was sampled from a woman aged 45-65 years who had been exposed to COVID-19. Sequencing was performed on PBMCs or T cells enriched from blood (not recorded which). The bases are TGTGCCAGCAGTCCAGGGTTTCTCCGAGAGCAGTACTTC. This translates into CASSPGFLREQYF.